This T cell receptor beta chain appears in the sequencing data of a study of blood T cells in healthy people across ages. It was with a sample-barcoded 5' primer and a J-beta primer mix that a second PCR of roughly 7 to 12 cycles was run. TCRdb reanalysed the 5' RACE reads using MiXCR and keeps one entry per CDR3 protein. Among roughly 1,300,000 distinct CDR3 sequences, 59% were seen once, and the ten largest hold over 6.5%. Germline V gives CDR1 WSHSY, CDR2 SAAADI. This CDR3 is built from 15 residues. The V end was cut by 2 bases, the J end by 1 base, with 8 bases between. This chain uses TRBV10-2 with TRBJ2-2, with a tentative D call TRBD2 (5 bases). The receptor was isolated from a man aged 18 to 35 in good health. Material for sequencing was blood. This chain's CDR3 is CASSEGGGNTGELFF. Here the CDR3 DNA reads TGCGCCAGCAGTGAGGGCGGAGGGAACACCGGGGAGCTGTTTTTT.